This record concerns one TCR beta chain sequence. Its antigen is currently unknown. With a much larger clone just one base away, this may be a read error. This CDR3 fails to terminate in the conserved phenylalanine or tryptophan, so it likely reflects a read error. A primer in the constant region served to generate TCR beta cDNA from about 480 ng of total RNA. Three nested multiplex PCR rounds, a slightly modified ARM-PCR, produced the libraries for TCR beta. The first two PCR rounds used TRBV1-TRBV30 forward primers with a C-beta reverse primer, 10 to 11 cycles each. TCRdb itself ran the multiplex PCR reads through MiXCR, one entry per CDR3 protein. In the table there are 85,000 to 100,000 distinct CDR3 sequences, approximately 72% of which are singletons. This specimen belongs to a study of tumor-infiltrating lymphocytes in primary liver carcinoma. The overall study: Tumor lesions were T1-T3 N0M0 and spanned roughly 4.2 to 11 cm.

Study-wide findings and caveats: Tumor-adjacent and tumor-blood pairs shared a smaller degree of overlap than tumor region pairs.

This CDR3 contains 13 residues. V lost 3 bases, J lost 10 bases, and 16 bases lay in between. For each extraction, RNA and DNA were obtained together from 20-30 mg of unsorted bulk tissue. Surgeons treated the primary liver carcinoma of the patients by surgical resection. The rearrangement links TRBV12-3 or TRBV12-4 to TRBJ2-7; D is perhaps TRBD1 or TRBD2 (5 bases each). The receptor comes from a man aged 35-49 years with primary liver carcinoma and hepatitis B virus infection. The sequenced material came from tumor-adjacent normal liver tissue. The CDR3 DNA is TGTGCCAGCAGTTTTCGAGGGGATCCCGACCAGTACCTC. It encodes CASSFRGDPDQYL.